The 9 T cell receptor beta chains reported below all come from one sample, sequenced in a study of T cell responses to AZD1222 COVID-19 vaccine. Profiling relied on immunoSEQ multiplex PCR, and the TCRdb table lists in-frame clones only, not all of them. There are 100,000 to 150,000 clones in the sample; about 90% occur only once, and roughly 13% lies in the top ten. The sequences come from peripheral blood, collected on day 0 of AZD1222 vaccination. The source is an adult in good health.

This clone was seen a single time. The V call is TRBV23-1, the J call TRBJ1-5; the D gene is possibly TRBD1 (5 bases). TRBV23-1 falls under the ORF class, with uncertain function. CDR3 size: 12 residues. The V gene lost 4 bases and the J gene lost 10 bases, with 11 bases spanning the gap. This chain's CDR3 is CASSPLQGPQHF. The CDR3 nucleotides read TGCGCCAGCAGTCCCCTTCAGGGCCCCCAGCATTTT.

This clone is a singleton in its sample. This rearrangement joins TRBV10-1 to TRBJ2-7; the match to TRBD2 covers 7 bases. Germline V gives CDR1 WNHNN, CDR2 SYGVQD (reference sequence). V lost 8 bases to trimming and J lost 4 bases; unmatched junction nucleotides: 14. CDR3 length: 15 amino acids. CDR3 coding DNA: TGCGCCAGCCCCCCCGGTCCGAGCGGGATTTACGAGCAGTACTTC. This gives the protein CASPPGPSGIYEQYF.

This chain uses TRBV11-2 with TRBJ2-1; D perhaps matches TRBD1 (5 bases). V lost 5 bases and J 5 bases, leaving 19 bases between the germline ends. Germline-derived CDR1 and CDR2 are SGHAT and FQNNGV. There are 16 residues in the CDR3. This chain's CDR3 is CASSLSRALVNNEQFF. In DNA, the CDR3 is TGTGCCAGCAGCCTAAGCAGGGCTTTGGTTAACAATGAGCAGTTCTTC. The full variable domain, its missing parts supplied by reference TRBV11-2 and TRBJ2-1, is EAGVAQSPRYKIIEKRQSVAFWCNPISGHATLYWYQQILGQGPKLLIQFQNNGVVDDSQLPKDRFSAERLKGVDSTLKIQPAKLEDSAVYLCASSLSRALVNNEQFFGPGTRLTVL.

The DNA of the CDR3 is TGTGCCAGCAGCTTAGGGGCCCCTCTATTGACCGAGCAGTACTTC. This gives the protein CASSLGAPLLTEQYF. The chain employs TRBV13 and TRBJ2-7; D not resolved. The ends were cut back, 0 bases at V and 6 bases at J, with 15 bases in the middle. Germline values: CDR1 PRHDT, CDR2 FYEKMQ (reference sequence). This CDR3 has 15 amino acids.

The chain uses TRBV28 and TRBJ1-5, with a possible D match to TRBD1 (6 bases). This CDR3 has 14 amino acids. The germline gives CDR1 MDHEN, CDR2 SYDVKM. The V end was cut by 3 bases, the J end by 4 bases, with 10 bases between. CDR3 DNA sequence: TGTGCCAGCAGTTTCGGGGGGGCTAATCAGCCCCAGCATTTT. It translates to CASSFGGANQPQHF.

This clone appeared once. The chain recombines TRBV15 with TRBJ1-1; a possible D gene is TRBD1 (5 bases). This CDR3 is 13 amino acids long. V gave up 8 bases and J gave up 4 bases, with 14 bases separating them. The germline V gene encodes CDR1 LNHNV and CDR2 YYDKDF (reference sequence). Here the CDR3 DNA reads TGTGCCACCGGGTTAGGGACGGCCACTGAAGCTTTCTTT. Its translation is CATGLGTATEAFF. The full variable domain, rest sourced from reference TRBV15 and TRBJ1-1, is DAMVIQNPRYQVTQFGKPVTLSCSQTLNHNVMYWYQQKSSQAPKLLFHYYDKDFNNEADTPDNFQSRRPNTSFCFLDIRSPGLGDTAMYLCATGLGTATEAFFGQGTRLTVV.

The chain uses TRBV28 and TRBJ2-7; no definite D call. CDR3 length: 16 residues. Trimming pared 4 bases from V and 0 bases from J, leaving 16 bases between. Germline loops: CDR1 MDHEN, CDR2 SYDVKM. This chain's CDR3 is CASSSLGSASSYEQYF. CDR3 DNA sequence: TGTGCCAGCAGTTCATTAGGCAGCGCGAGCTCCTACGAGCAGTACTTC.

The CDR3 is CASSQLGTGANVLTF. DNA for the CDR3: TGTGCCAGCAGCCAACTAGGGACTGGGGCCAACGTCCTGACTTTC. This chain links TRBV14 with TRBJ2-6, with D uncertain. Trimming took off 2 bases at V and 2 bases at J, with 7 bases between the two ends. Germline loops: CDR1 SGHDN, CDR2 FVKESK. The CDR3 is made up of 15 amino acids.

The genes are TRBV28 and TRBJ1-1, with 7 positions matching TRBD1. CDR1 is MDHEN and CDR2 is SYDVKM in the germline V gene. The CDR3 runs to 16 residues. Losses at the gene ends were 5 bases for V and 1 base for J; bases not matched to a gene: 10. In nucleotides, the CDR3 is TGTGCCAGCAGTCGAGGGGGCGCTCTAACGAACACTGAAGCTTTCTTT. Translating it yields CASSRGGALTNTEAFF.